The clone carrying this T cell receptor beta chain has a single count. This CDR3 is built from 15 residues. V shed 5 bases and J 0 bases; nucleotides not matched to a gene: 4. Germline V gene sequence: CDR1 MNHNY, CDR2 SVGAGI (reference sequence). This sample was taken from a study of tumor-infiltrating lymphocytes in oesophageal squamous cell carcinoma. MiXCR was run by TCRdb on the PCR reads, yielding one entry per CDR3 protein. The table has 8,500 to 11,000 distinct CDR3 sequences, about 60% seen once. The clonotype was recovered from a female donor with esophageal squamous cell carcinoma. The chain carries TRBV6-6 and TRBJ2-3; 8 bases map to TRBD1. The sequencing input was esophageal tumor tissue. In DNA, the CDR3 is TGTGCCAGCAGTAGACAGGGGCGAAGCACAGATACGCAGTATTTT. Translating it yields CASSRQGRSTDTQYF.